Listed below are T cell receptor beta chains from one sample, sequenced in a study of blood T cell repertoires in COVID-19. Produced via immunoSEQ multiplex PCR; TCRdb's table is partial and in-frame only. Found here are 270,000 or so clones, about nine tenths of them singletons; the top ten hold roughly 4%. The sample comprised PBMCs or T cells enriched from blood (not recorded which). The receptors were gathered from a woman aged 25 to 39 with acute COVID-19. Both conserved end residues are part of each CDR3. A D gene is named only where the DNA matches it firmly. Only part of the rows carry a size: once, few, many, or a class if the clone is expanded.

TRBV4-2,.,.,TRBJ2-3,TGTGCCAGCAGCCAAGATGTGGGAGGGGGTACAGATACGCAGTATTTT,CASSQDVGGGTDTQYF
TRBV7-3,.,TRBD2,TRBJ2-3,TGTGCCAGCAGCTTAGGAGGGGCTAGCGGACCAGATACGCAGTATTTT,CASSLGGASGPDTQYF
TRBV5-6,.,.,TRBJ2-3,TGTGCCAGCAGCGTGGGCCAAGGCGGGGATACGCAGTATTTT,CASSVGQGGDTQYF
TRBV7-6,.,TRBD1,TRBJ2-1,TGTGCCAGCAGCAGGGGACAGGGGGTATACAATGAGCAGTTCTTC,CASSRGQGVYNEQFF
TRBV11-3,.,.,TRBJ2-1,TGTGCCAGCAGCTTAGGGGCGGGGGCTGCCAATGAGCAGTTCTTC,CASSLGAGAANEQFF
TRBV19,.,TRBD1,TRBJ1-1,TGTGCCAGTAGGGAGACAGGGAGGACTGAAGCTTTCTTT,CASRETGRTEAFF
TRBV27,.,.,TRBJ1-6,TGTGCCAGCAGTTTCAGGGATAATTCACCCCTCCACTTT,CASSFRDNSPLHF
TRBV5-1,.,.,TRBJ1-2,TGCGCCAGCAGTTTCAGGGATGGCTACACCTTC,CASSFRDGYTF
TRBV2,.,.,TRBJ1-5,TGTGCCAGCACGAGGGATTCAGGGGGCAATCAGCCCCAGCATTTT,CASTRDSGGNQPQHF
TRBV29-1,.,TRBD1,TRBJ2-7,TGCAGCGTTGAAACGGACAGGGACTACGAGCAGTACTTC,CSVETDRDYEQYF
TRBV28,.,.,TRBJ1-6,TGTGCCAGCAGTTTATCCGCAGGGAACTTTAATTCACCCCTCCACTTT,CASSLSAGNFNSPLHF
TRBV5-4,.,TRBD1,TRBJ1-1,TGTGCCAGCAGCGAGACAGGGGGCAATACTGAAGCTTTCTTT,CASSETGGNTEAFF
TRBV20-1,.,.,TRBJ1-2,TGCAGTGCTAGTCACCGGGGCTACACCTTC,CSASHRGYTF
TRBV4-3,.,.,TRBJ2-7,TGCGCCAGCAGCCAAGAGTCCACAGGCTCGCTAGCGAACGCCTACGAGCAGTACTTC,CASSQESTGSLANAYEQYF
TRBV6-6,.,.,TRBJ2-7,TGTGCCAGCAGTTTGGGAGGTAACTACGAGCAGTACTTC,CASSLGGNYEQYF
TRBV3-1/TRBV3-2,.,TRBD2,TRBJ2-1,TGTGCCAGCAGCCCAAGGTCGTTAGCGGGAGAGGGTGAGCAGTTCTTC,CASSPRSLAGEGEQFF
TRBV14,.,.,TRBJ2-2,TGTGCCAGCAGCTACCGGACTGATGGGGAGCTGTTTTTT,CASSYRTDGELFF
TRBV7-2,.,TRBD2,TRBJ2-6,TGTGCCAGCAGCACCGCGGCGGGAGGAACCTCTGGGGCCAACGTCCTGACTTTC,CASSTAAGGTSGANVLTF
TRBV5-5,.,TRBD2,TRBJ2-7,TGTGCCAGCAGCTTGGTGACTAGCGGCCTCTACGAGCAGTACTTC,CASSLVTSGLYEQYF
TRBV24-1,.,.,TRBJ1-1,TGTGCCACCAGCCCCTCCGGGGGGACTGAAGCTTTCTTT,CATSPSGGTEAFF
TRBV19,.,TRBD1,TRBJ2-7,TGTGCCAGTAACTCCGGGACAGGGACGACAAACTACGAGCAGTACTTC,CASNSGTGTTNYEQYF
TRBV4-1,once,.,TRBJ2-1,TGCGCCAGCAGCCCCACCGGCAATGAGCAGTTCTTC,CASSPTGNEQFF
TRBV4-2,.,TRBD2,TRBJ2-7,TGTGCCAGCAGCCAAAAACTAGCGGGCCATGGAGGCGAGCAGTACTTC,CASSQKLAGHGGEQYF
TRBV9,.,TRBD2,TRBJ2-2,TGTGCCAGCAGAGCCACCGGGACTAGCGGGACCTACACCGGGGAGCTGTTTTTT,CASRATGTSGTYTGELFF
TRBV27,.,TRBD1,TRBJ2-1,TGTGCCACCCGACAGGGCCTTTTTAATGAGCAGTTCTTC,CATRQGLFNEQFF
TRBV3-1/TRBV3-2,.,.,TRBJ1-1,TGTGCCAGCAGCCAAGATGCAACAACTGAAGCTTTCTTT,CASSQDATTEAFF
TRBV19,few,TRBD2,TRBJ2-1,TGTGCCAGTAATCGCGGGAGGGCCTCGGATGAGCAGTTCTTC,CASNRGRASDEQFF
TRBV30,.,TRBD2,TRBJ2-7,TGTGCCTGGAGTACGGGGGGCTACGAGCAGTACTTC,CAWSTGGYEQYF
TRBV12-3/TRBV12-4,.,.,TRBJ1-1,TGTGCCAGCAGTTTCGGAGAGAACACTGAAGCTTTCTTT,CASSFGENTEAFF
TRBV5-4,.,.,TRBJ1-3,TGTGCCAGCAGCCAAACTCAAAACCCTGGAAACACCATATATTTT,CASSQTQNPGNTIYF
TRBV3-1/TRBV3-2,.,TRBD1,TRBJ1-2,TGTGCCAGCAGCCAGCAACGACAGGGACTTAACTATGGCTACACCTTC,CASSQQRQGLNYGYTF
TRBV5-8,.,.,TRBJ2-3,TGTGCCAGCAGCTTGGTACTTGGGGGCACGGATACGCAGTATTTT,CASSLVLGGTDTQYF
TRBV3-1/TRBV3-2,.,.,TRBJ2-7,TGTGCCAGCACCTTCAGCGGAGGGGCCTACGAGCAGTACTTC,CASTFSGGAYEQYF
TRBV4-1,.,TRBD2,TRBJ2-3,TGCGCCAGCAGCCAAGGACTAGCGGGGATCGTCGGTGACACAGATACGCAGTATTTT,CASSQGLAGIVGDTDTQYF
TRBV28,.,.,TRBJ1-6,TGTGCCAGCAGTTCAACAGGGCTCTCACCCCTCCACTTT,CASSSTGLSPLHF
TRBV9,.,.,TRBJ1-6,TGTGCCAGCAGCGAGTGGGCCGGGACAAATAATTCACCCCTCCACTTT,CASSEWAGTNNSPLHF
TRBV6-5,.,TRBD2,TRBJ2-1,TGTGCCAGCAGTTACTCTATAGCGGGAGGGTACAATGAGCAGTTCTTC,CASSYSIAGGYNEQFF
TRBV28,.,.,TRBJ2-1,TGTGCCAGCAGTTTTTTAGAAAATGAGCAGTTCTTC,CASSFLENEQFF
TRBV28,.,TRBD1,TRBJ2-3,TGTGCCAGCAGTTTATGGGCGGGACAGGGGGCTTCCACAGATACGCAGTATTTT,CASSLWAGQGASTDTQYF
TRBV5-5,.,TRBD1,TRBJ1-1,TGTGCCAGCAGCTTCGGGACAGCTGGCACTGAAGCTTTCTTT,CASSFGTAGTEAFF
TRBV19,.,.,TRBJ2-4,TGTGCCAGTAGTAAACTACTTCTAACGGAAAACATTCAGTACTTC,CASSKLLLTENIQYF
TRBV27,.,TRBD2,TRBJ2-1,TGTGCCAGCAGTTTCCCGGGGGGCGGGAGGGCCATGAATGAGCAGTTCTTC,CASSFPGGGRAMNEQFF
TRBV3-1/TRBV3-2,.,TRBD2,TRBJ2-1,TGTGCCAGCACCGGGGGGGGGTTAGCGGCCTCCTACAATGAGCAGTTCTTC,CASTGGGLAASYNEQFF
TRBV28,.,TRBD1,TRBJ2-7,TGTGCCAGCAGTCTACCCGGGACAGGGGCTTCCTACGAGCAGTACTTC,CASSLPGTGASYEQYF
TRBV28,.,TRBD1,TRBJ2-4,TGTGCTAGCCGGGACAGGGACGGCATTCAGTACTTC,CASRDRDGIQYF
TRBV6-6,.,.,TRBJ2-5,TGTGCCAGCAGTTCCCCGACAGAAGAGACCCAGTACTTC,CASSSPTEETQYF
TRBV28,.,TRBD1,TRBJ1-2,TGTGCCAGCAGTTCTCCCGGGACAGGGGGCCTTAACTATGGCTACACCTTC,CASSSPGTGGLNYGYTF